This TCR beta chain stems from a study of cytomegalovirus exposure and HLA in healthy donors. This clone was counted once. The data were produced by immunoSEQ multiplex PCR, yet TCRdb's version contains in-frame clones alone and is incomplete. The repertoire holds some 46,000 clones, with roughly nine tenths as singletons. The origin of this receptor is a young man in good health and CMV-seronegative. Sequencing used PBMCs.

CDR3 region: CASSATGTGNTIYF. The CDR3 DNA is TGTGCCAGCTCAGCGACAGGGACTGGAAACACCATATATTTT. The chain links TRBV18 to TRBJ1-3; TRBD1 matches 7 bases. The length of the CDR3 is 14 residues. The J segment lost 2 bases and the V segment lost 5 bases, leaving 3 bases of the junction unmatched. The V gene's germline CDR1 is KGHSH and CDR2 LQKENI.